The source of this T cell receptor (beta chain) is a study of identical twins. Looked up from germline, CDR1 is LNHNV and CDR2 is YYDKDF (reference sequence). The CDR3 is 14 amino acids. J gave up 2 bases and V 5 bases, and 2 bases lay outside the gene matches. Findings and limits, study-wide: Invariant T cells like MAIT and iNKT could partly confound the zero-insertion analyses. The degree of excess twin sharing was weaker in beta out-of-frame sequences.

This clonotype was counted at least ten times. Its antigen is undetermined. A universal primer site arose from template switching, and cDNA bore unique molecular identifiers. TCRdb reprocessed the 5' RACE reads via MiXCR and lists one record per CDR3 protein. The table has 280,000 or so distinct CDR3 sequences, under 9.5% seen once; the top ten hold over 2%. Only healthy Caucasians were included as donors. The sample was also linked to a second study, of yellow fever vaccine responses in identical twins.

Source material: memory (CD45RO+) T cells sorted from blood. This sequence was found in a woman between 18 and 30 years old in good health. The rearrangement joins TRBV15 to TRBJ2-5, with 10 bases fitting TRBD1. Here the CDR3 reads CATSADRGQETQYF. For the CDR3, the DNA is TGTGCCACCAGCGCGGACAGGGGGCAAGAGACCCAGTACTTC.